This entry lists 26 T cell receptor beta chains sequenced from one sample in a study of blood T cell repertoires in COVID-19. Here immunoSEQ multiplex PCR was the method, and the copy in TCRdb shows in-frame clones only, minus some. Of approximately 300,000 clones listed, 86% are singletons. Sequenced material: peripheral blood. The source of these receptors is a woman aged 45-59 years with acute or convalescent COVID-19.

J is TRBJ2-7 and V is TRBV11-3, with 8 bases aligning to TRBD2. In germline, CDR1 is SGHNT, CDR2 YENEEA. V trimming: 7 bases; J trimming: 3 bases; junction bases outside the gene matches: 11. The CDR3 is 15 amino acids. CDR3 coding DNA: TGTGCCAGCAACCCGGGAAGCGGGAGTGTCTACGAGCAGTACTTC. This encodes CASNPGSGSVYEQYF. Based on the CDR3 plus reference TRBV11-3 and TRBJ2-7, the full variable domain is EAGVVQSPRYKIIEKKQPVAFWCNPISGHNTLYWYLQNLGQGPELLIRYENEEAVDDSQLPKDRFSAERLKGVDSTLKIQPAELGDSAVYLCASNPGSGSVYEQYFGPGTRLTVT.

This sequence joins TRBV2 and TRBJ1-4; 8 nucleotides line up with TRBD1. V was pared by 8 bases and J by 5 bases, with 10 bases of the junction left unmatched. The CDR3 consists of 15 residues. Looked up from germline, CDR1 is SNHLY and CDR2 is FYNNEI. The CDR3 nucleotides read TGTGCCAGCCGCCTCCTGGGACAGGCGAATGAAAAACTGTTTTTT. Its protein product is CASRLLGQANEKLFF.

V and J are TRBV27 and TRBJ2-2, with 8 bases that match TRBD1. This CDR3 spans 19 amino acids. The V and J ends lost 8 bases and 4 bases, in that order; junction bases with no gene match: 21. Germline-derived CDR1 and CDR2 are MNHEY and SMNVEV (reference sequence). CDR3 region: CASPRIATGASYGTGELFF. The CDR3 region has the DNA TGTGCCAGCCCACGGATCGCGACAGGGGCCTCTTATGGCACCGGGGAGCTGTTTTTT.

The chain is built from TRBV10-1 and TRBJ1-4; weak D call: TRBD1 (6 bases). The V end lost 0 bases, the J end lost 7 bases, and 12 bases lay between the germline ends. The germline gives CDR1 WNHNN, CDR2 SYGVQD (reference sequence). The CDR3 has 15 amino acids. In DNA form, the CDR3 reads TGCGCCAGCAGTGAGTCTACACGAGGGGGTGAAAAACTGTTTTTT. Translated, it gives CASSESTRGGEKLFF.

V gene TRBV7-9 combines with J gene TRBJ1-1, with no clear D. Germline V CDR1 and CDR2: SEHNR, FQNEAQ (reference sequence). The CDR3 is 13 residues long. The V end lost 2 bases, the J end lost 4 bases, and 8 bases lay between the germline ends. This chain's CDR3 is CASSLPSFTEAFF. CDR3 nucleotides: TGTGCCAGCAGCTTACCCTCGTTCACTGAAGCTTTCTTT. Using reference TRBV7-9 and TRBJ1-1 for the parts outside the CDR3, the full variable domain is DTGVSQNPRHKITKRGQNVTFRCDPISEHNRLYWYRQTLGQGPEFLTYFQNEAQLEKSRLLSDRFSAERPKGSFSTLEIQRTEQGDSAMYLCASSLPSFTEAFFGQGTRLTVV.

The chain has TRBV10-1 and TRBJ2-1; perhaps TRBD1 as D (5 bases). Germline CDR1 WNHNN, CDR2 SYGVQD (reference sequence). CDR3 length: 12 amino acids. V was cut by 5 bases and J by 10 bases, with 12 bases left in between. CDR3 DNA sequence: TGCGCCAGCAGTACAGACAGCTGGGAGCAGTTCTTC. It codes for CASSTDSWEQFF.

The V and J genes are TRBV5-8 and TRBJ2-5; 9 nucleotides align to TRBD2. CDR1 SGHTS and CDR2 YDEGEE come from the germline V gene. Germline trimming cut 6 bases from V and 5 bases from J; bases unmatched to any gene: 11. The length of the CDR3 is 15 residues. CDR3 region: CASNPPSGKGETQYF. DNA for the CDR3: TGTGCCAGCAACCCTCCTAGCGGGAAAGGGGAGACCCAGTACTTC.

V gene TRBV5-1 combines with J gene TRBJ1-1; D is perhaps TRBD1 (6 bases). Trimming pared 1 base from V and 4 bases from J, leaving 11 bases between. Per germline, CDR1 SGHRS and CDR2 YFSETQ. CDR3 size: 14 residues. The CDR3 reads CASSLSGAGTEAFF. In DNA form, the CDR3 reads TGCGCCAGCAGCTTGTCAGGGGCGGGCACTGAAGCTTTCTTT.

This clone was observed once. The chain carries TRBV5-1 and TRBJ1-1; 9 positions match TRBD1. Trimming removed 5 bases from V and 1 base from J; junction bases left unmatched: 3. This CDR3 is built from 14 residues. CDR1 is SGHRS and CDR2 is YFSETQ in the germline V gene. The CDR3 sequence: CASRGQGSNTEAFF. CDR3 coding DNA: TGCGCCAGCAGGGGACAGGGATCGAACACTGAAGCTTTCTTT.

The CDR3 loop reads CASSSGLAGGVADTQYF. The CDR3 DNA reads as TGTGCCAGCAGCTCCGGACTAGCGGGAGGCGTCGCAGATACGCAGTATTTT. The gene calls are TRBV7-3 and TRBJ2-3; 14 bases fit TRBD2. The ends lost 4 bases at V and 4 bases at J; junction bases unmatched: 7. From germline, CDR1 is SGHTA and CDR2 FQGTGA. This CDR3 spans 17 amino acids.

The chain uses TRBV6-1 and TRBJ1-2, with 10 bases identical to TRBD1. V gave up 4 bases and J gave up 7 bases; unmatched junction bases: 12. The CDR3 is 16 residues long. Germline assignment: CDR1 MNHNS and CDR2 SASEGT. CDR3 nucleotides: TGTGCCAGCAGTGCTCCCTCGACAGGGGGCCTAAGTGGCTACACCTTC. It yields the protein CASSAPSTGGLSGYTF.

This chain uses TRBV15 with TRBJ2-1; TRBD2 matches 12 bases. This CDR3 has 16 amino acids. V shed 5 bases and J 7 bases; nucleotides not matched to a gene: 9. CDR1 and CDR2 (germline): LNHNV, YYDKDF (reference sequence). The CDR3 region is CATSGPTSGRDNEQFF. The CDR3 bases are TGTGCCACCAGCGGACCGACTAGCGGGAGAGATAATGAGCAGTTCTTC.

This clone has more than one count but fewer than ten. The chain carries TRBV28 and TRBJ1-1; D might be TRBD1 (5 bases). Germline V gene sequence: CDR1 MDHEN, CDR2 SYDVKM. This CDR3 is built from 15 residues. Trimming took 4 bases from V and 4 from J, leaving 16 bases between them. In DNA, the CDR3 is TGTGCCAGCAGTTCCCCATCCAGGGAGGGCACTGAAGCTTTCTTT. As protein: CASSSPSREGTEAFF.

The CDR3 loop is CSVELTGRGSGTQYF. In nucleotides, the CDR3 is TGCAGCGTTGAATTGACAGGGCGTGGGTCAGGGACGCAGTATTTT. The chain links TRBV29-1 to TRBJ2-3; 7 nucleotides match TRBD1. V shed 2 bases and J 9 bases; nucleotides not matched to a gene: 14. Germline CDR1 reads SQVTM; CDR2 reads ANQGSEA. This CDR3 is 15 amino acids long.

Written as DNA, the CDR3 is TGTGCCAGCAGCCGGGACAGGGCATCTGGAAACACCATATATTTT. Its translation is CASSRDRASGNTIYF. The rearrangement links TRBV3-1 (or the pseudogene TRBV3-2) to TRBJ1-3; TRBD1 matches at 9 bases. In germline, CDR1 is LGHDT, CDR2 YNNKEL (reference sequence). The J segment lost 1 base and the V segment lost 4 bases, leaving 2 bases of the junction unmatched. The CDR3 contains 15 residues.

This clone was observed a few times. The V and J genes are TRBV7-3 and TRBJ2-3; D gene ambiguous. Germline V gene data show CDR1 as SGHTA and CDR2 as FQGTGA. V was shortened by 0 bases and J by 0 bases, with 4 bases between the two germline ends. The CDR3 spans 14 residues. CDR3 coding DNA: TGTGCCAGCAGCTTAACGAGGAGCACAGATACGCAGTATTTT. Amino acid sequence: CASSLTRSTDTQYF.

This chain joins TRBV7-2 and TRBJ2-1, with 10 bases aligning to TRBD1. CDR3 length: 15 amino acids. The germline V gene has CDR1 SGHTA and CDR2 FQGNSA. The V and J ends lost 0 bases and 8 bases, in that order; junction bases with no gene match: 4. This CDR3 reads CASSLAGQGIDEQFF. The CDR3 nucleotides are TGTGCCAGCAGCTTAGCGGGACAGGGGATCGATGAGCAGTTCTTC. Full variable domain (missing parts from reference TRBV7-2 and TRBJ2-1): GAGVSQSPSNKVTEKGKDVELRCDPISGHTALYWYRQSLGQGLEFLIYFQGNSAPDKSGLPSDRFSAERTGGSVSTLTIQRTQQEDSAVYLCASSLAGQGIDEQFFGPGTRLTVL.

The J gene is TRBJ2-7, the V gene TRBV24-1; TRBD1 matches 9 bases. V dropped 9 bases and J dropped 5; count of bases not matched to a gene: 13. The CDR3 loop spans 15 amino acids. Germline V gives CDR1 KGHDR, CDR2 SFDVKD. CDR3 bases: TGTGCCACCTCAGCGGGGACAGGGATTGTCGACGAGCAGTACTTC. This sequence encodes CATSAGTGIVDEQYF.

The chain joins TRBV5-1 to TRBJ2-1; no definite D call. Germline V gives CDR1 SGHRS, CDR2 YFSETQ. There are 12 residues in the CDR3. V lost 4 bases and J 5 bases, leaving 7 bases between the germline ends. CDR3 residues: CASSTTDNEQFF. The CDR3 coding sequence is TGCGCCAGCAGCACCACAGACAATGAGCAGTTCTTC.

The chain has TRBV2 and TRBJ1-2, with D maybe TRBD1 (5 bases). Germline values: CDR1 SNHLY, CDR2 FYNNEI. V was cut by 9 bases and J by 4 bases, with 12 bases left in between. There are 12 residues in the CDR3. The CDR3 region has the DNA TGTGCCAGGGAACCAGGGTCCTATGGCTACACCTTC. It codes for CAREPGSYGYTF.

This chain uses TRBV27 with TRBJ2-1, with a weak D call TRBD2 (5 bases). The V end lost 8 bases, the J end lost 7 bases, and 12 bases lay between the germline ends. Germline V gives CDR1 MNHEY, CDR2 SMNVEV (reference sequence). This CDR3 region has 12 residues. The CDR3 region has the DNA TGTGCCAGCTCTTCTAGCCTGAATGAGCAGTTCTTC. Its translation: CASSSSLNEQFF.

The V and J genes are TRBV6-5 and TRBJ2-2; TRBD2 matches at 7 bases. J was trimmed by 6 bases and V by 6 bases; bases with no gene match: 10. Germline CDR1 and CDR2: MNHEY and SVGAGI. The CDR3 contains 15 residues. As DNA, the CDR3 is TGTGCCAGCAGGTCAGCGGGATTTGGAGCCGGGGAGCTGTTTTTT. Translation: CASRSAGFGAGELFF.

The chain is built from TRBV6-2 or TRBV6-3 and TRBJ2-7; 10 nucleotides line up with TRBD2. CDR1 and CDR2 from the germline V gene are MNHEY and SVGEGT. The CDR3 totals 18 residues. Unmatched junction bases numbered 14, after V lost 0 bases and J lost 6 bases. CDR3 residues: CASSYSSFALAGVPEQYF. CDR3 coding DNA: TGTGCCAGCAGTTACTCGAGTTTTGCGCTAGCGGGAGTCCCCGAGCAGTACTTC.

The CDR3 spells CASSEVLRGSYGYTF. CDR3 DNA sequence: TGTGCCAGCAGTGAAGTCCTCAGGGGGTCCTATGGCTACACCTTC. J is TRBJ1-2 and V is TRBV2, with TRBD1 matching over 7 bases. CDR1 and CDR2 (germline): SNHLY, FYNNEI. The CDR3 has 15 residues. J was trimmed by 4 bases and V by 1 base; bases with no gene match: 6.

The V gene is TRBV9, the J gene TRBJ1-4; a weak D match, TRBD1 (5 bases). The ends were cut back, 3 bases at V and 1 base at J, with 7 bases in the middle. The CDR3 is 14 residues long. Per germline, CDR1 SGDLS and CDR2 YYNGEE. CDR3 region: CASSATVTNEKLFF. CDR3 nucleotide sequence: TGTGCCAGCAGCGCGACAGTAACTAATGAAAAACTGTTTTTT.

As regards this clone: In the same sample, other DNA sequences code for this CDR3. The chain links TRBV6-5 to TRBJ2-7, with 7 positions matching TRBD1. The CDR3 runs 14 residues. The germline gives CDR1 MNHEY, CDR2 SVGAGI. V lost 6 bases, J lost 0 bases, and 5 bases stayed unmatched. CDR3 sequence: CASSRQGSSYEQYF. DNA for the CDR3: TGTGCCAGCAGCCGACAGGGTAGCTCCTACGAGCAGTACTTC.